Listed here are 20 T cell receptor beta chains from one sample, sequenced in a study of PD-L1 blockade in urothelial cancer. Clones were read by immunoSEQ multiplex PCR, and TCRdb kept only the in-frame ones, dropping some. The sample includes around 40,000 clones, around 80% seen only once; the top ten take roughly 13%. Time point: peripheral blood 6 weeks after treatment start. Sequenced material: PBMCs, taken around atezolizumab (anti-PD-L1) treatment. These receptors were obtained from a man between 60 and 75 years old with urothelial cancer.

V usage is TRBV4-2 and J usage is TRBJ2-7, with D perhaps TRBD2 (5 bases). The CDR3 has 18 residues. Germline values: CDR1 LGHNA, CDR2 YNFKEQ. The V end was cut by 5 bases, the J end by 7 bases, with 30 bases between. Here the CDR3 DNA reads TGTGCCAGCAGCAAAGGAACGGGAAAAGGGCTAGGGTCGGAAGAGCAGTACTTC. Translation gives CASSKGTGKGLGSEEQYF.

The chain uses TRBV4-2 and TRBJ2-5; 16 bases fit TRBD2. CDR3 length: 19 amino acids. V was clipped by 2 bases and J by 5 bases; unmatched bases: 11. The V gene's germline CDR1 is LGHNA and CDR2 YNFKEQ. The CDR3 DNA is TGTGCCAGCAGCCAAACCGGGACTAGCGGGGGGGCTCCGGCTGAGACCCAGTACTTC. Protein: CASSQTGTSGGAPAETQYF.

J is TRBJ1-3 and V is TRBV28; D uncertain. V lost 6 bases and J lost 2, with 23 bases in between. This CDR3 is 18 amino acids long. Per the germline V gene, CDR1 is MDHEN and CDR2 is SYDVKM. CDR3 nucleotides: TGTGCCAGCAGCCGCATCAACGTGGTTTTCGAGGCTGGAAACACCATATATTTT. It specifies CASSRINVVFEAGNTIYF.

Written as DNA, the CDR3 is TGTGCCAGCAGCCCCCGGACCGGGACAGGACTCTACGAGCAGTACTTC. It specifies CASSPRTGTGLYEQYF. The rearrangement links TRBV7-2 to TRBJ2-7; 8 bases agree with TRBD1. Germline CDR1 reads SGHTA; CDR2 reads FQGNSA. The CDR3 has 16 residues. V lost 5 bases and J lost 3; bases outside the gene matches: 12.

The chain uses TRBV28 and TRBJ1-1; 7 nucleotides match TRBD1. Germline-derived CDR1 and CDR2 are MDHEN and SYDVKM. This CDR3 comprises 14 residues. V shed 3 bases and J 5 bases; nucleotides not matched to a gene: 6. CDR3 coding DNA: TGTGCCAGCAGTTTGGCAGGGGGTTTAACTGAAGCTTTCTTT. Translating it yields CASSLAGGLTEAFF. Full variable domain (remainder filled in from reference TRBV28 and TRBJ1-1): DVKVTQSSRYLVKRTGEKVFLECVQDMDHENMFWYRQDPGLGLRLIYFSYDVKMKEKGDIPEGYSVSREKKERFSLILESASTNQTSMYLCASSLAGGLTEAFFGQGTRLTVV.

V gene TRBV30 combines with J gene TRBJ2-2; D is uncertain. V was cut by 0 bases and J by 4 bases, with 9 bases left in between. Germline lookup yields CDR1 GTSNPN and CDR2 SVGIG (reference sequence). This CDR3 contains 14 residues. In DNA form, the CDR3 reads TGTGCCTGGAGTGTACGGAGTGCCACCGGGGAGCTGTTTTTT. The encoded protein is CAWSVRSATGELFF.

The CDR3 is CASSREGYGYTF. DNA for the CDR3: TGTGCCAGCAGCAGGGAGGGCTATGGCTACACCTTC. The chain links TRBV21-1 to TRBJ1-2. TRBV21-1 is termed a pseudogene. This CDR3 has 12 amino acids.

This clone was seen a single time. The same CDR3 arises from other DNA sequences in this sample as well. J is TRBJ2-7 and V is TRBV6-5, with TRBD2 identical over 10 bases. The CDR3 is 13 amino acids. Per germline, CDR1 MNHEY and CDR2 SVGAGI. The V gene end was trimmed by 7 bases and the J gene end by 6 bases; junction bases not matched to a gene: 6. The CDR3 nucleotides read TGTGCCAGCAACCTAGCGGGAGTAGGCGAGCAGTACTTC. It is translated as CASNLAGVGEQYF.

The chain couples TRBV28 to TRBJ1-2, with 7 bases that match TRBD1. Germline V gene lookup returns CDR1 MDHEN and CDR2 SYDVKM. The CDR3 sequence is 11 residues long. Trimming cost V 8 bases and J 7 bases; bases outside gene matches: 4. In nucleotides, the CDR3 is TGTGCCAGCCGGACAGGTGGTGGCTACACCTTC. Translated: CASRTGGGYTF.

This clone was detected only once. The chain combines TRBV4-1 with TRBJ1-1; 8 bases agree with TRBD1. Germline-derived CDR1 and CDR2 are MGHRA and YSYEKL. This CDR3 region has 16 residues. V trimming: 4 bases; J trimming: 2 bases; junction bases outside the gene matches: 9. The CDR3 here is CASSPFIGTGNTEAFF. CDR3 DNA: TGCGCCAGCAGCCCATTTATAGGGACAGGTAACACTGAAGCTTTCTTT.

Concerning this clone itself: One junction end disagrees with the germline gene, perhaps due to a read error. V is TRBV7-7 and J is TRBJ2-2, with D tentatively TRBD2 (5 bases). In germline, CDR1 is SSHAT, CDR2 FNYEAQ (reference sequence). CDR3 size: 13 residues. CDR3 DNA sequence: TGTGCTAGCAGCCTGCGAGAGGGCGGGGAGCTGTTTTTT. This sequence encodes CASSLREGGELFF.

The V call is TRBV5-4, the J call TRBJ2-3; 10 nucleotides match TRBD2. The CDR3 consists of 15 residues. Germline values: CDR1 SGHNT, CDR2 YYREEE (reference sequence). The trim removed 5 bases at V and 7 bases at J, leaving 10 bases unmatched. The CDR3 nucleotides are TGTGCCAGCAGTTCGAAGACTAGCGGGCCAAATACGCAGTATTTT. This gives the protein CASSSKTSGPNTQYF.

The chain uses TRBV7-9 and TRBJ2-1; D might be TRBD2 (6 bases). Germline V lookup: CDR1 SEHNR, CDR2 FQNEAQ (reference sequence). The CDR3 covers 14 residues. Trimming took off 0 bases at V and 8 bases at J, with 11 bases between the two ends. For the CDR3, the DNA is TGTGCCAGCAGCTTAGCGGGAGGAATGGATGAGCAGTTCTTC. This sequence encodes CASSLAGGMDEQFF.

This clone was seen more than once but under ten times. The rearrangement links TRBV9 to TRBJ1-1, with D perhaps TRBD1 (5 bases). The CDR3 covers 15 residues. Per the germline V gene, CDR1 is SGDLS and CDR2 is YYNGEE. V was trimmed by 5 bases and J by 0 bases, leaving 14 bases between them. CDR3 DNA sequence: TGTGCCAGCAGGTCAGGAGGGGCTATGAACACTGAAGCTTTCTTT. Amino acids: CASRSGGAMNTEAFF.

This sequence joins TRBV27 and TRBJ2-1; the match to TRBD2 covers 13 bases. The V gene's germline CDR1 is MNHEY and CDR2 SMNVEV (reference sequence). Unmatched junction bases numbered 13, after V lost 7 bases and J lost 10 bases. The CDR3 spans 16 residues. CDR3 nucleotide sequence: TGTGCCAGCACCTCATCACTAGCGGGAGGGCCAGGAGAGCAGTTCTTC. Protein product: CASTSSLAGGPGEQFF.

This clone was found a few times. This chain links TRBV27 with TRBJ1-6; 8 nucleotides match TRBD1. This CDR3 has 16 amino acids. J lost 9 bases, V lost 6 bases, and 13 bases had no gene match. Germline V gene sequence: CDR1 MNHEY, CDR2 SMNVEV (reference sequence). The CDR3 sequence is CASSPRTGRVGSPLHF. CDR3 DNA: TGTGCCAGCAGCCCTCGGACAGGGAGGGTGGGTTCACCCCTCCACTTT.

The gene calls are TRBV28 and TRBJ2-7, with D hard to call. With 3 bases removed from V and 0 bases from J, the gap between germline ends came to 6 bases. CDR3 size: 13 residues. From germline, CDR1 is MDHEN and CDR2 SYDVKM. Here the CDR3 reads CASSFSPSYEQYF. CDR3 nucleotides: TGTGCCAGCAGTTTCTCCCCCTCCTACGAGCAGTACTTC.

In DNA form, the CDR3 reads TGTGCCAGCAGCTTTTCCCACACCGCCTTTGGCACTGAAGCTTTCTTT. Its translation is CASSFSHTAFGTEAFF. The rearrangement links TRBV7-2 to TRBJ1-1; no definite D call. Germline V lookup: CDR1 SGHTA, CDR2 FQGNSA. V lost 3 bases and J 4 bases, leaving 18 bases between the germline ends. The CDR3 extends over 16 amino acids. The whole variable domain, filled in from reference TRBV7-2 and TRBJ1-1, reads GAGVSQSPSNKVTEKGKDVELRCDPISGHTALYWYRQSLGQGLEFLIYFQGNSAPDKSGLPSDRFSAERTGGSVSTLTIQRTQQEDSAVYLCASSFSHTAFGTEAFFGQGTRLTVV.

A note on this clone: One end of the junction is discordant with germline, which a read error may explain. Written as DNA, the CDR3 is TGTGCCAGCAGATTAGAGCCTGGCACAAACACCATATATTTT. As protein: CASRLEPGTNTIYF. The rearrangement links TRBV11-2 to TRBJ1-3; D is ambiguous. The CDR3 totals 14 residues. Looked up from germline, CDR1 is SGHAT and CDR2 is FQNNGV.

DNA for the CDR3: TGCGCCAGCAGCTTGGGTGGGAGTGCCGGAGCCTACGAGCAGTACTTC. Translation: CASSLGGSAGAYEQYF. The chain combines TRBV5-1 with TRBJ2-7; tentatively, D is TRBD2 (5 bases). V lost 0 bases and J lost 2, with 15 bases in between. Germline V gene sequence: CDR1 SGHRS, CDR2 YFSETQ. The CDR3 covers 16 residues.